The rows below give T cell receptor beta chains drawn from one sample of a study of T cell responses to AZD1222 COVID-19 vaccine. Only in-frame clones appear in the TCRdb table, and some are missing; sequencing was by immunoSEQ multiplex PCR. Here the sample spans about 170,000 clones, around 90% being singletons. The source material was peripheral blood, sampled on day 0 of AZD1222 vaccination. All receptors come from an adult in good health. Both conserved end residues are part of each CDR3. Fields, in order: clone size, V gene, J gene, D gene, CDR3 DNA, CDR3 protein. D genes are given only for firm matches. Part of the rows lack a size; the others show once, few, many or a class for expanded clones.

clone_size: -; v_call: TRBV4-2; j_call: TRBJ1-6; d_call: TRBD1; cdr3_nt: TGTGCCAGCAGCACAAGGACAGGGGGCTTCTCACCCCTCCACTTT; cdr3_aa: CASSTRTGGFSPLHF
clone_size: -; v_call: TRBV14; j_call: TRBJ2-7; d_call: -; cdr3_nt: TGTGCCAGCAGCCAAGGGGGCCTGAGCTCCTACGAGCAGTACTTC; cdr3_aa: CASSQGGLSSYEQYF
clone_size: -; v_call: TRBV5-1; j_call: TRBJ2-3; d_call: TRBD2; cdr3_nt: TGCGCCAGCAGCTTGGCTAGCGGGAGCACAGATACGCAGTATTTT; cdr3_aa: CASSLASGSTDTQYF
clone_size: -; v_call: TRBV9; j_call: TRBJ1-5; d_call: TRBD1; cdr3_nt: TGTGCCAGCAGCGTAGATGGACAGGGCAATCAGCCCCAGCATTTT; cdr3_aa: CASSVDGQGNQPQHF
clone_size: once; v_call: TRBV6-5; j_call: TRBJ1-4; d_call: -; cdr3_nt: TGTGCCAGCAGTTACGGGGATTTAAGGGAAAAACTGTTTTTT; cdr3_aa: CASSYGDLREKLFF
clone_size: -; v_call: TRBV6-1; j_call: TRBJ2-7; d_call: TRBD2; cdr3_nt: TGTGCCAGCAGTGAGACTAGCGGCTCCTACGAGCAGTACTTC; cdr3_aa: CASSETSGSYEQYF
clone_size: -; v_call: TRBV7-3; j_call: TRBJ2-1; d_call: TRBD2; cdr3_nt: TGTGCCAGCAGCTTAACCGGGAGCCCTAGCGGGGGGGCTTATAATGAGCAGTTCTTC; cdr3_aa: CASSLTGSPSGGAYNEQFF
clone_size: -; v_call: TRBV6-2/TRBV6-3; j_call: TRBJ2-1; d_call: TRBD1; cdr3_nt: TGTGCCAGCAGTCCCTCCGGACAGGTTTACAATGAGCAGTTCTTC; cdr3_aa: CASSPSGQVYNEQFF
clone_size: -; v_call: TRBV5-6; j_call: TRBJ2-5; d_call: TRBD2; cdr3_nt: TGTGCCAGCAGCTTGGTGGGACTAGCGGAAGAGACCCAGTACTTC; cdr3_aa: CASSLVGLAEETQYF
clone_size: once; v_call: TRBV5-1; j_call: TRBJ2-1; d_call: TRBD1; cdr3_nt: TGCGCCAGCAGTATAGGGGGACAGGGCTACAATGAGCAGTTCTTC; cdr3_aa: CASSIGGQGYNEQFF
clone_size: few; v_call: TRBV5-6; j_call: TRBJ2-1; d_call: -; cdr3_nt: TGTGCCAGCAGCGTCTTCTACGGCGACGAACAGTTCTTC; cdr3_aa: CASSVFYGDEQFF
clone_size: -; v_call: TRBV15; j_call: TRBJ1-1; d_call: -; cdr3_nt: TGTGCCACCAGAGGCAGGTCTGGCGAAGCTTTCTTT; cdr3_aa: CATRGRSGEAFF
clone_size: -; v_call: TRBV19; j_call: TRBJ1-3; d_call: -; cdr3_nt: TGTGCCAGTAAGGCCAGGGGCTCTGGAAACACCATATATTTT; cdr3_aa: CASKARGSGNTIYF
clone_size: -; v_call: TRBV27; j_call: TRBJ2-3; d_call: -; cdr3_nt: TGTGCCAGCAGTTTATCTGGCACAGATACGCAGTATTTT; cdr3_aa: CASSLSGTDTQYF
clone_size: -; v_call: TRBV12-3/TRBV12-4; j_call: TRBJ2-5; d_call: -; cdr3_nt: TGTGCCAGCAGCAGGGGAGGAGAGACCCAGTACTTC; cdr3_aa: CASSRGGETQYF
clone_size: -; v_call: TRBV27; j_call: TRBJ2-7; d_call: TRBD2; cdr3_nt: TGTGCCAGCAGCTTGGGGGAAACACTACCGGGACTAGCGGGAGAAAAGGGTGAGCAGTACTTC; cdr3_aa: CASSLGETLPGLAGEKGEQYF
clone_size: -; v_call: TRBV6-5; j_call: TRBJ1-1; d_call: -; cdr3_nt: TGTGCCAGCAAGGGCTTTCTTGAAGCTTTCTTT; cdr3_aa: CASKGFLEAFF
clone_size: -; v_call: TRBV6-2/TRBV6-3; j_call: TRBJ2-1; d_call: -; cdr3_nt: TGTGCCAGCGGTTCGCACAATGAGCAGTTCTTC; cdr3_aa: CASGSHNEQFF
clone_size: -; v_call: TRBV18; j_call: TRBJ1-1; d_call: -; cdr3_nt: TGTGCCAGCTCACCCCAGGCCAGCAGGGCGACGAACACTGAAGCTTTCTTT; cdr3_aa: CASSPQASRATNTEAFF
clone_size: -; v_call: TRBV7-3; j_call: TRBJ1-1; d_call: -; cdr3_nt: TGTGCCAGCACCCTAGGGGGGAACACTGAAGCTTTCTTT; cdr3_aa: CASTLGGNTEAFF
clone_size: -; v_call: TRBV5-1; j_call: TRBJ2-5; d_call: TRBD1; cdr3_nt: TGCGCCAGCAGCCGGACAGGGGAAGAGACCCAGTACTTC; cdr3_aa: CASSRTGEETQYF
clone_size: -; v_call: TRBV5-6; j_call: TRBJ1-6; d_call: TRBD1; cdr3_nt: TGTGCCAGCAGCTTCGATACAGGGACAGTAAATTCACCCCTCCACTTT; cdr3_aa: CASSFDTGTVNSPLHF
clone_size: -; v_call: TRBV2; j_call: TRBJ1-2; d_call: TRBD1; cdr3_nt: TGTGCCAGCACGAGGGAACAGGGGGTTTATGGCTACACCTTC; cdr3_aa: CASTREQGVYGYTF
clone_size: -; v_call: TRBV6-6; j_call: TRBJ2-1; d_call: -; cdr3_nt: TGTGCCAGCACCCGGGGTGGCTCCAGCTCCTACAATGAGCAGTTCTTC; cdr3_aa: CASTRGGSSSYNEQFF
clone_size: -; v_call: TRBV25-1; j_call: TRBJ2-1; d_call: TRBD2; cdr3_nt: TGTGCCAGCAGTGACCCCCAACTAGCGGGGGGTAACAATGAGCAGTTCTTC; cdr3_aa: CASSDPQLAGGNNEQFF
clone_size: -; v_call: TRBV3-1/TRBV3-2; j_call: TRBJ1-5; d_call: TRBD1; cdr3_nt: TGTGCCAGCAGCCAGGGGACAGGGGGGAATCAGCCCCAGCATTTT; cdr3_aa: CASSQGTGGNQPQHF
clone_size: -; v_call: TRBV5-1; j_call: TRBJ2-5; d_call: -; cdr3_nt: TGCGCCAGCAGCTTGTTACTAGAGCAAGAGACCCAGTACTTC; cdr3_aa: CASSLLLEQETQYF
clone_size: -; v_call: TRBV7-9; j_call: TRBJ2-1; d_call: TRBD2; cdr3_nt: TGTGCCAGCAGCTCCCTAGCGGGAGGGCCCTACAATGAGCAGTTCTTC; cdr3_aa: CASSSLAGGPYNEQFF
clone_size: once; v_call: TRBV5-1; j_call: TRBJ2-5; d_call: -; cdr3_nt: TGCGCCAGTAAAATCGGGACACCGCAAGAGACCCAGTACTTC; cdr3_aa: CASKIGTPQETQYF
clone_size: -; v_call: TRBV6-2/TRBV6-3; j_call: TRBJ2-7; d_call: TRBD2; cdr3_nt: TGTGCCAGCAGTTACTCAACTAGCGGGACCCACGAGCAGTACTTC; cdr3_aa: CASSYSTSGTHEQYF
clone_size: -; v_call: TRBV21-1; j_call: TRBJ2-3; d_call: -; cdr3_nt: TGTGCCAGCAGCACACGACTAGCGGGCACAGATACGCAGTATTTT; cdr3_aa: CASSTRLAGTDTQYF
clone_size: -; v_call: TRBV12-5; j_call: TRBJ2-1; d_call: -; cdr3_nt: TGTGCTAGTGGTTTGGTACCCCCAGCCTATAGCTCCTACAATGAGCAGTTCTTC; cdr3_aa: CASGLVPPAYSSYNEQFF
clone_size: -; v_call: TRBV6-6; j_call: TRBJ1-2; d_call: -; cdr3_nt: TGTGCCAGCAGTTACTCGGGGAGGGGAGGGTATGGCTACACCTTC; cdr3_aa: CASSYSGRGGYGYTF
clone_size: -; v_call: TRBV7-2; j_call: TRBJ2-7; d_call: -; cdr3_nt: TGTGCCAGCAGCTTAGGGAGGGTCTACGAGCAGTACTTC; cdr3_aa: CASSLGRVYEQYF
clone_size: -; v_call: TRBV9; j_call: TRBJ1-2; d_call: -; cdr3_nt: TGTGCCAGCAGCGCAAATTCAGGGGCCTTGGGCTACACCTTC; cdr3_aa: CASSANSGALGYTF
clone_size: medium-sized; v_call: TRBV6-5; j_call: TRBJ2-7; d_call: -; cdr3_nt: TGTGCCAGCAGCAAAGGGAGAAACTACGAGCAGTACTTC; cdr3_aa: CASSKGRNYEQYF
clone_size: -; v_call: TRBV3-1/TRBV3-2; j_call: TRBJ2-1; d_call: -; cdr3_nt: TGTGCCAGCAGCCAAGTGAGAGGCGGGGTTTCCTACAATGAGCAGTTCTTC; cdr3_aa: CASSQVRGGVSYNEQFF
clone_size: -; v_call: TRBV5-1; j_call: TRBJ1-1; d_call: -; cdr3_nt: TGCGCCAGCAGCTTGCGGGGGCAGCTGGACACTGAAGCTTTCTTT; cdr3_aa: CASSLRGQLDTEAFF
clone_size: -; v_call: TRBV7-9; j_call: TRBJ1-6; d_call: -; cdr3_nt: TGTGCCAGCAGCTTAGTCCGCCAGGGGCATAGCCCCCTCCACTTT; cdr3_aa: CASSLVRQGHSPLHF
clone_size: once; v_call: TRBV30; j_call: TRBJ1-5; d_call: -; cdr3_nt: TGTGCCTGGAGTGTACCAGGGTGGAATCAGCCCCAGCATTTT; cdr3_aa: CAWSVPGWNQPQHF
clone_size: -; v_call: TRBV18; j_call: TRBJ1-1; d_call: -; cdr3_nt: TGTGCCAGCTCACCAAGCCAGGCCACTGAAGCTTTCTTT; cdr3_aa: CASSPSQATEAFF
clone_size: -; v_call: TRBV27; j_call: TRBJ1-2; d_call: TRBD1; cdr3_nt: TGTGCCAGCAGTTTATGGGCCGGGACAGGGGGCGGAGGCTACACCTTC; cdr3_aa: CASSLWAGTGGGGYTF
clone_size: -; v_call: TRBV25-1; j_call: TRBJ1-3; d_call: -; cdr3_nt: TGTGCCAGCAGGTCTTCTGGAAACACCATATATTTT; cdr3_aa: CASRSSGNTIYF
clone_size: -; v_call: TRBV19; j_call: TRBJ1-5; d_call: TRBD1; cdr3_nt: TGTGCCAGTACTAAGGGACAGGGGTTAATCTACAATCAGCCCCAGCATTTT; cdr3_aa: CASTKGQGLIYNQPQHF
clone_size: -; v_call: TRBV24-1; j_call: TRBJ1-5; d_call: -; cdr3_nt: TGTGCCACCAGTGATCACAAGGTTCCCTGGGCCCAGCATTTT; cdr3_aa: CATSDHKVPWAQHF
clone_size: -; v_call: TRBV11-2; j_call: TRBJ1-2; d_call: -; cdr3_nt: TGTGCCAGCAGCTTAGGGTCCTATACTAACTATGGCTACACCTTC; cdr3_aa: CASSLGSYTNYGYTF
clone_size: -; v_call: TRBV5-6; j_call: TRBJ1-1; d_call: -; cdr3_nt: TGTGCCAGCAGCCAAGGTCAGTGGCTTGGTGAAGCTTTCTTT; cdr3_aa: CASSQGQWLGEAFF
clone_size: -; v_call: TRBV6-5; j_call: TRBJ1-4; d_call: -; cdr3_nt: TGTGCCAGCACAAGGACAAGGGGCGATGAAAAACTGTTTTTT; cdr3_aa: CASTRTRGDEKLFF
clone_size: -; v_call: TRBV5-8; j_call: TRBJ2-3; d_call: TRBD2; cdr3_nt: TGTGCCAGCAGCTACCTAGCGGGGGGGTCAGATACGCAGTATTTT; cdr3_aa: CASSYLAGGSDTQYF
clone_size: once; v_call: TRBV27; j_call: TRBJ2-3; d_call: -; cdr3_nt: TGTGCCAGCAGTTTATATGGCACGAGCACAGATACGCAGTATTTT; cdr3_aa: CASSLYGTSTDTQYF